Below, 30 T cell receptor beta chains from the same sample are listed, as sequenced in a study of blood T cell repertoires in COVID-19. TCRdb's copy holds only in-frame clones and misses some; the assay was immunoSEQ multiplex PCR. The sample consists of a few hundred thousand clones, over 80% of them appearing once. The sample comprised PBMCs or T cells enriched from blood (not recorded which). These receptors came from a woman between 45 and 65 years old who had recovered from COVID-19.

The table lists this clone with a count of one. The V call is TRBV29-1, the J call TRBJ1-5; tentative D call: TRBD1 (6 bases). V gave up 5 bases and J gave up 3 bases, with 11 bases separating them. Germline V gene lookup returns CDR1 SQVTM and CDR2 ANQGSEA. The CDR3 loop spans 13 amino acids. The CDR3 loop reads CSVRPGVNQPQHF. In nucleotides, the CDR3 is TGCAGCGTTAGACCAGGGGTCAATCAGCCCCAGCATTTT.

The chain joins TRBV5-6 to TRBJ1-5; 11 nucleotides align to TRBD1. V lost 3 bases and J lost 3; bases outside the gene matches: 5. The CDR3 is 16 residues long. CDR1 is SGHDT, CDR2 YYEEEE, per germline. CDR3 sequence (DNA): TGTGCCAGCAGCTCTGGGACAGGGGGATCCAATCAGCCCCAGCATTTT. Translated: CASSSGTGGSNQPQHF.

Of note for this clone: At one end, the junction sequence differs from germline, possibly due to a read error. The chain uses TRBV11-2 and TRBJ2-1, with D uncertain. Germline V gene data show CDR1 as SGHAT and CDR2 as FQNNGV. The CDR3 spans 16 residues. CDR3 region: CASSLDSYSSYNEQFF. DNA for the CDR3: TGTGCCAGCAGCCTAGACTCGTACAGCTCCTACAATGAGCAGTTCTTC.

The V call is TRBV4-2, the J call TRBJ2-7; D possibly corresponds to TRBD1 (5 bases). The CDR3 consists of 13 residues. Per the germline V gene, CDR1 is LGHNA and CDR2 is YNFKEQ. V lost 1 base to trimming and J lost 4 bases, with 8 bases between them. This CDR3 reads CASSQAKGYEQYF. The CDR3 region has the DNA TGTGCCAGCAGCCAAGCTAAGGGGTACGAGCAGTACTTC.

CDR3 in amino acids: CASSLTGEKLFF. Here the CDR3 DNA reads TGCGCCAGCAGCTTGACGGGTGAAAAACTGTTTTTT. V is TRBV5-1 and J is TRBJ1-4; D call uncertain. CDR3 length: 12 residues. CDR1 and CDR2 (germline): SGHRS, YFSETQ. V lost 1 base and J 7 bases, leaving 5 bases between the germline ends.

The rearrangement links TRBV7-9 to TRBJ2-5, with 7 bases aligning to TRBD2. The CDR3 runs 13 residues. CDR1 is SEHNR and CDR2 is FQNEAQ in the germline V gene (reference sequence). V shed 5 bases and J 4 bases; nucleotides not matched to a gene: 4. CDR3 sequence: CASSGSGVETQYF. CDR3 bases: TGTGCCAGCAGCGGGAGCGGGGTAGAGACCCAGTACTTC.

The V and J genes are TRBV19 and TRBJ1-5, with D possibly matching TRBD1 (6 bases). V was shortened by 3 bases and J by 2 bases, with 14 bases between the two germline ends. The V gene's germline CDR1 is LNHDA and CDR2 SQIVND (reference sequence). This CDR3 is 16 amino acids long. The CDR3 here is CASSIGTTVGNQPQHF. The CDR3 DNA sequence: TGTGCCAGTAGTATTGGGACAACGGTGGGCAATCAGCCCCAGCATTTT.

The rearrangement joins TRBV30 to TRBJ2-7, with 7 bases fitting TRBD1. Germline loops: CDR1 GTSNPN, CDR2 SVGIG (reference sequence). After removal of 2 bases from V and 0 bases from J, the junction contained 4 bases not matched to a gene. The CDR3 spans 14 residues. CDR3 sequence: CAWSTYRGSYEQYF. CDR3 nucleotide sequence: TGTGCCTGGAGTACTTACAGGGGCTCCTACGAGCAGTACTTC.

The chain joins TRBV7-9 to TRBJ1-6; D is undetermined. Trimming left V 1 base short and J 7 bases short, with 14 bases between. The CDR3 has 16 residues. The germline CDR1 and CDR2 sequences are SEHNR and FQNEAQ (reference sequence). This CDR3 reads CASSLDGERGNSPLHF. CDR3 nucleotide sequence: TGTGCCAGCAGCTTAGATGGGGAAAGAGGGAATTCACCCCTCCACTTT.

DNA of the CDR3: TGTGCCAGCAGTCCAACAGGGGATCGTCAAGAGACCCAGTACTTC. Amino acids: CASSPTGDRQETQYF. This chain uses TRBV27 with TRBJ2-5; TRBD1 matches at 7 bases. With 5 bases clipped from V and 2 bases from J, the junction kept 8 bases outside the gene matches. Germline V gives CDR1 MNHEY, CDR2 SMNVEV (reference sequence). The CDR3 is 15 amino acids.

The J gene is TRBJ2-1, the V gene TRBV5-1, with D perhaps TRBD1 (6 bases). Trimming removed 1 base from V and 0 bases from J, with 11 bases in between. Germline V lookup: CDR1 SGHRS, CDR2 YFSETQ. This CDR3 is 16 amino acids long. The DNA of the CDR3 is TGCGCCAGCAGCTTGCAGGGGACGAGCTCCTACAATGAGCAGTTCTTC. Residues: CASSLQGTSSYNEQFF. Full variable domain (missing parts from reference TRBV5-1 and TRBJ2-1): KAGVTQTPRYLIKTRGQQVTLSCSPISGHRSVSWYQQTPGQGLQFLFEYFSETQRNKGNFPGRFSGRQFSNSRSEMNVSTLELGDSALYLCASSLQGTSSYNEQFFGPGTRLTVL.

The rearrangement joins TRBV11-2 to TRBJ1-1; D is undetermined. Germline lookup yields CDR1 SGHAT and CDR2 FQNNGV. Deletions cut 4 bases from V and 0 bases from J, with 12 bases between. The length of the CDR3 is 15 residues. The CDR3 here is CASSSRREMNTEAFF. DNA of the CDR3: TGTGCCAGCAGCTCACGACGGGAAATGAACACTGAAGCTTTCTTT.

The chain recombines TRBV5-4 with TRBJ1-2; 8 bases are shared with TRBD1. This CDR3 comprises 15 residues. CDR1 and CDR2 from the germline V gene are SGHNT and YYREEE (reference sequence). J lost 6 bases, V lost 4 bases, and 11 bases had no gene match. CDR3 region: CASSPRTDRADGYTF. CDR3 bases: TGTGCCAGCAGCCCGCGGACGGACAGGGCGGATGGCTACACCTTC. The full variable domain, in which reference TRBV5-4 and TRBJ1-2 provide the parts outside the CDR3, is ETGVTQSPTHLIKTRGQQVTLRCSSQSGHNTVSWYQQALGQGPQFIFQYYREEENGRGNFPPRFSGLQFPNYSSELNVNALELDDSALYLCASSPRTDRADGYTFGSGTRLTVV.

This rearrangement joins TRBV4-2 to TRBJ1-1; D gene uncertain. Germline V CDR1 and CDR2: LGHNA, YNFKEQ. This CDR3 is built from 13 residues. The V gene lost 0 bases and the J gene lost 4 bases, with 6 bases spanning the gap. As DNA, the CDR3 is TGTGCCAGCAGCCAAGAAGCAGGCACTGAAGCTTTCTTT. This translates into CASSQEAGTEAFF.

The chain has TRBV20-1 and TRBJ1-1; D might be TRBD1 (5 bases). Trimming removed 3 bases from V and 6 bases from J, with 17 bases in between. The CDR3 totals 14 residues. CDR1 and CDR2 (germline): DFQATT, SNEGSKA (reference sequence). This CDR3 reads CSASPGGLHAEAFF. In DNA form, the CDR3 reads TGCAGTGCTAGTCCTGGGGGACTACACGCTGAAGCTTTCTTT.

This clone was seen only once. V and J are TRBV30 and TRBJ1-2; TRBD1 might be the D (5 bases). This CDR3 contains 14 residues. Trimming cost V 5 bases and J 7 bases, with 20 bases left between them. Germline V lookup: CDR1 GTSNPN, CDR2 SVGIG (reference sequence). In DNA, the CDR3 is TGTGCCTGGGAGGCGGTGCGTGGGGCGCGTGGCTACACCTTC. It yields the protein CAWEAVRGARGYTF.

On this clone: Other DNA variants within this sample encode the same CDR3. V gene TRBV7-9 combines with J gene TRBJ1-1; maybe TRBD1 (5 bases). The germline V gene encodes CDR1 SEHNR and CDR2 FQNEAQ (reference sequence). Trimming shortened V by 5 bases and J by 2 bases, and 15 bases separated the two germline ends. The CDR3 has 15 amino acids. The CDR3 sequence is CASSPPGGANTEAFF. Here the CDR3 DNA reads TGTGCCAGCAGCCCTCCGGGCGGGGCCAACACTGAAGCTTTCTTT.

This clone has just a few counts. The chain joins TRBV3-1 (or the pseudogene TRBV3-2) to TRBJ1-4; D is unclear. CDR1 is LGHDT and CDR2 is YNNKEL in the germline V gene (reference sequence). The CDR3 has 15 amino acids. V lost 1 base and J 0 bases, leaving 6 bases between the germline ends. The CDR3, as DNA: TGTGCCAGCAGCCAAGGGGGAGCAACTAATGAAAAACTGTTTTTT. It yields the protein CASSQGGATNEKLFF.

V usage is TRBV30 and J usage is TRBJ2-2; 9 nucleotides align to TRBD2. The trim removed 2 bases at V and 0 bases at J, leaving 4 bases unmatched. Germline CDR1 GTSNPN, CDR2 SVGIG (reference sequence). The CDR3 runs 16 residues. The CDR3 sequence is CAWSWPSGTNTGELFF. CDR3 coding DNA: TGTGCCTGGAGTTGGCCTAGCGGGACGAACACCGGGGAGCTGTTTTTT. The complete variable domain, with remaining parts taken from reference TRBV30 and TRBJ2-2, reads SQTIHQWPATLVQPVGSPLSLECTVEGTSNPNLYWYRQAAGRGLQLLFYSVGIGQISSEVPQNLSASRPQDRQFILSSKKLLLSDSGFYLCAWSWPSGTNTGELFFGEGSRLTVL.

V and J are TRBV5-1 and TRBJ2-1; maybe TRBD2 (6 bases). Trimming took off 3 bases at V and 6 bases at J, with 10 bases between the two ends. The CDR3 consists of 13 residues. The V gene's germline CDR1 is SGHRS and CDR2 YFSETQ. As DNA, the CDR3 is TGCGCCAGCAGCTACGGTAGCGGCAATGAGCAGTTCTTC. Amino acid sequence: CASSYGSGNEQFF.

J is TRBJ1-5 and V is TRBV3-1 (or the pseudogene TRBV3-2), with D tentatively TRBD1 (6 bases). Germline assignment: CDR1 LGHDT and CDR2 YNNKEL (reference sequence). The ends were cut back, 4 bases at V and 2 bases at J, with 15 bases in the middle. The CDR3 has 16 amino acids. CDR3 sequence reads: CASSPAGGLGNQPQHF. The CDR3 coding sequence is TGTGCCAGCAGCCCGGCGGGGGGCCTAGGCAATCAGCCCCAGCATTTT.

The chain couples TRBV19 to TRBJ2-1; TRBD1 aligns across 7 bases. V gave up 7 bases and J gave up 5 bases; unmatched junction bases: 14. Per germline, CDR1 LNHDA and CDR2 SQIVND (reference sequence). The CDR3 has 16 residues. The CDR3 region is CASTISGGLSHNEQFF. CDR3 coding DNA: TGTGCCAGTACCATCTCAGGGGGTCTCAGCCACAATGAGCAGTTCTTC.

The chain joins TRBV4-3 to TRBJ1-2; maybe TRBD1 (6 bases). Germline V gene sequence: CDR1 LGHNA, CDR2 YSLEER. Trimming left V 0 bases short and J 8 bases short, with 16 bases between. CDR3 length: 15 residues. As DNA, the CDR3 is TGCGCCAGCAGCCAAGAGCGAGGTCAGGGGTGGGGCTACACCTTC. It specifies CASSQERGQGWGYTF.

This chain links TRBV7-6 with TRBJ1-2, with 7 bases matching TRBD1. The V and J ends lost 5 bases and 4 bases, in that order; junction bases with no gene match: 13. The CDR3 runs 16 residues. Germline CDR1 reads SGHVS; CDR2 reads FNYEAQ. The CDR3 loop reads CASSPQTGSISYGYTF. The CDR3 bases are TGTGCCAGCAGCCCCCAGACAGGGAGCATCAGCTATGGCTACACCTTC.

The J gene is TRBJ2-2, the V gene TRBV4-1; 11 bases are shared with TRBD2. Germline assignment: CDR1 MGHRA and CDR2 YSYEKL. V was clipped by 2 bases and J by 0 bases; unmatched bases: 5. CDR3 length: 18 residues. This CDR3 is CASSQLPGLAANTGELFF. As DNA, the CDR3 is TGCGCCAGCAGCCAACTCCCGGGACTAGCGGCGAACACCGGGGAGCTGTTTTTT.

The V call is TRBV3-1 (or the pseudogene TRBV3-2), the J call TRBJ2-7; D is unclear. Trimming left V 2 bases short and J 2 bases short, with 13 bases between. CDR1 is LGHDT, CDR2 YNNKEL, per germline (reference sequence). The CDR3 is made up of 15 amino acids. CDR3 bases: TGTGCCAGCAGCCAATCCCCTTCAGGTGCCTACGAGCAGTACTTC. The encoded protein is CASSQSPSGAYEQYF.

V gene TRBV10-3 combines with J gene TRBJ2-7; TRBD1 matches at 11 bases. The germline V gene has CDR1 ENHRY and CDR2 SYGVKD. Germline trimming cut 6 bases from V and 5 bases from J; bases unmatched to any gene: 6. The CDR3 consists of 14 residues. DNA of the CDR3: TGTGCCATCAGGGTGGGGGACAGGGGGGACGAGCAGTACTTC. It encodes CAIRVGDRGDEQYF.

This clone was counted a few times. This chain links TRBV9 with TRBJ2-2; D is ambiguous. Between the trimmed V and J ends, which lost 0 bases and 0 bases, there was a span of 18 bases. Per the germline V gene, CDR1 is SGDLS and CDR2 is YYNGEE. CDR3 length: 19 amino acids. The CDR3 region has the DNA TGTGCCAGCAGCGTAGACTATAAGAAATCCACTACGAACACCGGGGAGCTGTTTTTT. Its protein is CASSVDYKKSTTNTGELFF.

This clone was seen only once. This chain joins TRBV2 and TRBJ1-6; TRBD1 agrees at 8 bases. The CDR3 has 17 amino acids. The V gene end was trimmed by 3 bases and the J gene end by 0 bases; junction bases not matched to a gene: 4. Germline loops: CDR1 SNHLY, CDR2 FYNNEI. The CDR3 sequence: CASSERTGSSYNSPLHF. CDR3 sequence (DNA): TGTGCCAGCAGTGAGAGGACAGGGAGCTCCTATAATTCACCCCTCCACTTT.

The chain joins TRBV5-1 to TRBJ1-2; D is unresolved. The V gene's germline CDR1 is SGHRS and CDR2 YFSETQ. Trimming left V 1 base short and J 7 bases short, with 8 bases between. The length of the CDR3 is 12 residues. The CDR3 nucleotides read TGCGCCAGCAGCTTGTCAGGTGCTGGCTACACCTTC. Translating it yields CASSLSGAGYTF.